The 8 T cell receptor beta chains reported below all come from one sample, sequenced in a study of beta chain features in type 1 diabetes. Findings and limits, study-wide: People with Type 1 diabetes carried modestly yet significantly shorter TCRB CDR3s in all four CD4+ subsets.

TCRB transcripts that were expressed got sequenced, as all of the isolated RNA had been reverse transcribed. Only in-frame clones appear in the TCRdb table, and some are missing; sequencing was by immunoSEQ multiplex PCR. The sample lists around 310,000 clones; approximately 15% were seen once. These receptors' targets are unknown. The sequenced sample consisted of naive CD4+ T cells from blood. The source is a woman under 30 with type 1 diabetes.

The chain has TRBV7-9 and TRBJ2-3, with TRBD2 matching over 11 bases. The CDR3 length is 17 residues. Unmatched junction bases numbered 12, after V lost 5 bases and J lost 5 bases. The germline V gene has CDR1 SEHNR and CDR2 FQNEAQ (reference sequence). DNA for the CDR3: TGTGCCAGCAGCCTAAGATTACTAGCGGGAGCTGGAGATACGCAGTATTTT. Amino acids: CASSLRLLAGAGDTQYF.

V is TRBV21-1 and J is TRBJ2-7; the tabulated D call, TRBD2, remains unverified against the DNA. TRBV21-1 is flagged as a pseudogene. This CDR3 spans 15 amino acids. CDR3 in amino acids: CASSKERGRASEQYV. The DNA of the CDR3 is TGTGCCAGCAGCAAAGAGCGAGGCAGGGCTAGCGAGCAGTACGTC.

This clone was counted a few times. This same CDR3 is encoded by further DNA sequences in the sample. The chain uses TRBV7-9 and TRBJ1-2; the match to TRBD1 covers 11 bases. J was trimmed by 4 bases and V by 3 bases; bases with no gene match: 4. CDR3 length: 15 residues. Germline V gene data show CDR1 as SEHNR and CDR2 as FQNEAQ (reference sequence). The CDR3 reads CASSLGQGVIYGYTF. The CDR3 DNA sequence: TGTGCCAGCAGCTTGGGACAGGGGGTGATCTATGGCTACACCTTC.

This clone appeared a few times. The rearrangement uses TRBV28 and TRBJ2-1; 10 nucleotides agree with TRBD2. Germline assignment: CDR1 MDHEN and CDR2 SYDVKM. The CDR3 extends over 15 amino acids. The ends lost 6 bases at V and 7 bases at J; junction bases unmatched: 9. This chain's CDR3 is CASRASGRPVNEQFF. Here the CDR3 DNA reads TGTGCCAGCAGGGCTAGCGGGAGACCGGTTAATGAGCAGTTCTTC.

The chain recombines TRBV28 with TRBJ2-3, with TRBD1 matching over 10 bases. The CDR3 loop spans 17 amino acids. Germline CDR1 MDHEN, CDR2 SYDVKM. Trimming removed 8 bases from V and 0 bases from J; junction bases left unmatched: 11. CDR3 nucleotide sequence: TGTGCCAGCCAAACCGGGACAGGGGTCCTTAGCACAGATACGCAGTATTTT. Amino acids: CASQTGTGVLSTDTQYF.

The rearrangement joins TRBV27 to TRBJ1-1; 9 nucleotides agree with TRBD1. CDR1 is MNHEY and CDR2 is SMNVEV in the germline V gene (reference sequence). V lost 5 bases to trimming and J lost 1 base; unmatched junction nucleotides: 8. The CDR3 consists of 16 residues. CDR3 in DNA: TGTGCCAGCAGTCCGGACAGGGGTAGGGGGAACACTGAAGCTTTCTTT. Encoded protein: CASSPDRGRGNTEAFF.

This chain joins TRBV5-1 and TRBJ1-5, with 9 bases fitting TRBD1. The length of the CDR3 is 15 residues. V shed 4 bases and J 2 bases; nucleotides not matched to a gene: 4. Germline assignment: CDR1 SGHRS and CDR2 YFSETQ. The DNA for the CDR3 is TGCGCCAGCAGCACGGGACAGGGAGGCAATCAGCCCCAGCATTTT. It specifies CASSTGQGGNQPQHF. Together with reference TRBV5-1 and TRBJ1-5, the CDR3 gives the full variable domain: KAGVTQTPRYLIKTRGQQVTLSCSPISGHRSVSWYQQTPGQGLQFLFEYFSETQRNKGNFPGRFSGRQFSNSRSEMNVSTLELGDSALYLCASSTGQGGNQPQHFGDGTRLSIL.

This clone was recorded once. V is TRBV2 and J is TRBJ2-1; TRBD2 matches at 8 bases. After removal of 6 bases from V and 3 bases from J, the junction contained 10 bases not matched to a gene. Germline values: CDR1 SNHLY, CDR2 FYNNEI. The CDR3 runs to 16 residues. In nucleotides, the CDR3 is TGTGCCAGCAGCCCCTTAAGGCTAGCGGGCTACAATGAGCAGTTCTTC. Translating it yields CASSPLRLAGYNEQFF. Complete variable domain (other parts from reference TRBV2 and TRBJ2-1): EPEVTQTPSHQVTQMGQEVILRCVPISNHLYFYWYRQILGQKVEFLVSFYNNEISEKSEIFDDQFSVERPDGSNFTLKIRSTKLEDSAMYFCASSPLRLAGYNEQFFGPGTRLTVL.